Below are 12 T cell receptor beta chains sequenced from a single sample in a study of beta chain features in type 1 diabetes. What was sequenced were expressed TCRB transcripts, since all of the isolated RNA had been reverse transcribed. Data came from immunoSEQ multiplex PCR; TCRdb stores just in-frame clones and leaves some out. The repertoire holds approximately 260,000 clones, with roughly 22% as singletons. Notes on the study in general: In all four CD4+ subsets, TCRB CDR3 length was significantly, moderately reduced in type 1 diabetes.

Their target antigens are unknown. Sequencing was carried out using naive CD4+ T cells from blood. The source of these receptors is a woman aged 40-49 years with type 1 diabetes.

This chain links TRBV9 with TRBJ1-1, with D tentatively TRBD1 (5 bases). CDR3 size: 13 residues. The germline V gene has CDR1 SGDLS and CDR2 YYNGEE. V dropped 4 bases and J dropped 7 bases, with 14 bases sitting between them. In DNA form, the CDR3 reads TGTGCCAGCAGCCCTCAACCGACAGATGAAGCTTTCTTT. It codes for CASSPQPTDEAFF. Full variable domain (rest looked up from reference TRBV9 and TRBJ1-1): DSGVTQTPKHLITATGQRVTLRCSPRSGDLSVYWYQQSLDQGLQFLIQYYNGEERAKGNILERFSAQQFPDLHSELNLSSLELGDSALYFCASSPQPTDEAFFGQGTRLTVV.

The CDR3 DNA follows: TGCAGCGCCGGACAGCTCACCGGGGAGCTGTTTTTT. Translated, it gives CSAGQLTGELFF. This chain links TRBV29-1 with TRBJ2-2, with D tentatively TRBD1 (6 bases). The V end was cut by 7 bases, the J end by 4 bases, with 10 bases between. Germline assignment: CDR1 SQVTM and CDR2 ANQGSEA. The CDR3 is 12 amino acids.

This clone has only a few counts. The chain is built from TRBV4-1 and TRBJ2-1, with D unresolved. The CDR3 has 14 amino acids. The V and J ends lost 0 bases and 5 bases respectively, with 8 bases between them. Germline V gene data show CDR1 as MGHRA and CDR2 as YSYEKL. CDR3 loop: CASSQESLNNEQFF. CDR3 DNA sequence: TGCGCCAGCAGCCAAGAATCACTGAACAATGAGCAGTTCTTC.

This chain connects TRBV11-2 to TRBJ2-2; 7 bases match TRBD2. The CDR3 sequence is 15 residues long. From germline, CDR1 is SGHAT and CDR2 FQNNGV. Trimming at V came to 7 bases and at J to 8 bases, leaving 13 bases not matched to a gene. The CDR3 is CASITSWGGPGELFF. The CDR3 region has the DNA TGTGCCAGCATCACCAGTTGGGGGGGACCTGGGGAGCTGTTTTTT.

DNA of the CDR3: TGTGCCAGCTCCGCTAATAGACTAGCGGAGTGGGGCAATGAGCAGTTCTTC. Translated: CASSANRLAEWGNEQFF. J is TRBJ2-1 and V is TRBV2, with 9 bases matching TRBD2. J gave up 6 bases and V 8 bases, and 17 bases lay outside the gene matches. This CDR3 has 17 amino acids. CDR1 SNHLY and CDR2 FYNNEI come from the germline V gene.

The chain links TRBV2 to TRBJ1-1; TRBD1 matches at 7 bases. CDR1 is SNHLY and CDR2 is FYNNEI in the germline V gene. CDR3 length: 13 amino acids. J lost 0 bases, V lost 10 bases, and 5 bases had no gene match. This chain's CDR3 is CANAGQMNTEAFF. The CDR3 DNA follows: TGTGCCAACGCGGGACAGATGAACACTGAAGCTTTCTTT. Variable domain in full (rest from reference TRBV2 and TRBJ1-1): EPEVTQTPSHQVTQMGQEVILRCVPISNHLYFYWYRQILGQKVEFLVSFYNNEISEKSEIFDDQFSVERPDGSNFTLKIRSTKLEDSAMYFCANAGQMNTEAFFGQGTRLTVV.

This clone was observed a handful of times. The chain couples TRBV5-6 to TRBJ2-1, with 7 bases aligning to TRBD2. This CDR3 spans 13 amino acids. V gave up 5 bases and J gave up 8 bases; unmatched junction bases: 7. Germline V gene data show CDR1 as SGHDT and CDR2 as YYEEEE. CDR3 sequence reads: CASSPSGGDEQFF. The CDR3 coding sequence is TGTGCCAGCAGTCCCTCTGGGGGGGATGAGCAGTTCTTC.

This clone has only a few counts. The chain uses TRBV19 and TRBJ2-1, with D tentatively TRBD2 (6 bases). The CDR3 has 13 amino acids. CDR1 and CDR2 (germline): LNHDA, SQIVND (reference sequence). The ends were cut back, 5 bases at V and 5 bases at J, with 10 bases in the middle. The CDR3 coding sequence is TGTGCCAGTAGTGGCCAGCGGGACAATGAGCAGTTCTTC. Its translation: CASSGQRDNEQFF.

There are a few counts of this clone. The sample contains more than one DNA sequence encoding this CDR3. The chain carries TRBV9 and TRBJ1-1, with D maybe TRBD1 (5 bases). Germline V lookup: CDR1 SGDLS, CDR2 YYNGEE. V lost 4 bases, J lost 1 base, and 11 bases lay in between. The CDR3 sequence is 14 residues long. This CDR3 reads CASSPRQRNTEAFF. CDR3 bases: TGTGCCAGCAGCCCCCGACAGCGGAACACTGAAGCTTTCTTT.

This chain links TRBV5-4 with TRBJ1-2, with 7 bases identical to TRBD1. With 2 bases clipped from V and 6 bases from J, the junction kept 10 bases outside the gene matches. Germline-derived CDR1 and CDR2 are SGHNT and YYREEE (reference sequence). The CDR3 totals 15 residues. DNA for the CDR3: TGTGCCAGCAGCTTTGAACCGACAGGGAGGAATGGCTACACCTTC. Residues: CASSFEPTGRNGYTF.

This clone was counted only a few times. This chain connects TRBV2 to TRBJ1-5; 9 positions agree with TRBD1. The germline V gene has CDR1 SNHLY and CDR2 FYNNEI. The CDR3 contains 14 residues. V shed 8 bases, J shed 5 bases, and the junction held 7 bases outside the gene matches. The DNA for the CDR3 is TGTGCCAGCCGGACAGGGGCCGCCTATCAGCCCCAGCATTTT. Translation: CASRTGAAYQPQHF.

This clone was counted between two and nine times. V and J are TRBV19 and TRBJ2-5; 9 positions match TRBD1. The CDR3 runs 14 residues. Germline-derived CDR1 and CDR2 are LNHDA and SQIVND (reference sequence). The ends lost 6 bases at V and 5 bases at J; junction bases unmatched: 7. The CDR3: CASSGQGRQETQYF. Here the CDR3 DNA reads TGTGCCAGTAGCGGACAGGGGCGCCAGGAGACCCAGTACTTC.